Listed below are T cell receptor beta chains from one sample, sequenced in a study of blood T cell repertoires in COVID-19. Generated by immunoSEQ multiplex PCR, the TCRdb table keeps only in-frame clones and is missing some. The sample consists of 160,000 or so clones, roughly 80% of them appearing once. Sequencing input: PBMCs or T cells enriched from blood (not recorded which). The receptor source for this set is a woman aged 60-75 years who had recovered from COVID-19. CDR3s include the opening cysteine and the closing phenylalanine or tryptophan.

J | V | CDR3
TRBJ1-1 | TRBV11-2 | CASSKKKIGQGLTEAFF
TRBJ2-7 | TRBV6-5 | CASGTSDPYEQYF
TRBJ2-5 | TRBV4-1 | CASSQRRVEETQYF
TRBJ2-5 | TRBV18 | CASSPRSAEETQYF
TRBJ1-1 | TRBV7-9 | CASSLSTAREAFF
TRBJ2-1 | TRBV9 | CASSVVPTYNEQFF
TRBJ1-3 | TRBV10-3 | CAPLPQGSGGNTIYF
TRBJ2-3 | TRBV30 | CASNRDRGPDTQYF
TRBJ1-1 | TRBV19 | CASNDRVPRVTEAFF
TRBJ1-4 | TRBV5-1 | CASSLEGHPNEKLFF
TRBJ1-2 | TRBV4-2 | CASSQDVGGLIYGYTF
TRBJ2-7 | TRBV9 | CASSRVGTGEEQYF
TRBJ1-2 | TRBV7-2 | CASSFFALGYTF
TRBJ2-6 | TRBV5-6 | CASRWSTETTF
TRBJ2-1 | TRBV5-1 | CASSLGLAANNEQFF
TRBJ2-1 | TRBV4-1 | CASSFSGGVSSYNEQFF
TRBJ1-2 | TRBV5-1 | CASSSRQGALGYTF
TRBJ1-3 | TRBV27 | CASSLQGDSGNTIYF
TRBJ2-6 | TRBV6-5 | CATDRGTSGANVLTF
TRBJ1-1 | TRBV18 | CASSPGTGGGGYEAFF
TRBJ1-1 | TRBV18 | CASSHPGTEAFF
TRBJ2-7 | TRBV7-3 | CASSPDRGGEQYF
TRBJ1-2 | TRBV10-3 | CAIRALADYGYTF
TRBJ2-7 | TRBV18 | CASSPPGRAYEQYF
TRBJ2-5 | TRBV21-1 | CASSVRTRLAGVQETQYF
TRBJ1-5 | TRBV3-1/TRBV3-2 | CASSQNLGQPQHF
TRBJ2-2 | TRBV5-1 | CASSLRQPPGELFF
TRBJ1-2 | TRBV4-1 | CASSQVSDRGQDGYTF
TRBJ1-5 | TRBV3-1/TRBV3-2 | CASSLRLGDRGHGPQHF
TRBJ1-1 | TRBV11-2 | CASSSQGVYTEAFF
TRBJ1-1 | TRBV5-1 | CASSRGRGAYMNTEAFF
TRBJ2-5 | TRBV2 | CASSERTSQETQYF
TRBJ1-5 | TRBV29-1 | CSVDPQDRDHQPQHF
TRBJ1-1 | TRBV4-1 | CASSSVDWNTEAFF
TRBJ2-1 | TRBV5-1 | CASSLGSSGGLSYNEQFF
TRBJ2-5 | TRBV2 | CASRTGLAPQETQYF
TRBJ1-1 | TRBV11-2 | CASSASGNTEAFF
TRBJ1-4 | TRBV5-1 | CASSFGQGNEKLFF
TRBJ2-1 | TRBV6-5 | CASSWAGEGRNEQFF
TRBJ2-7 | TRBV3-1/TRBV3-2 | CASSQGFVGAYEQYF
TRBJ1-6 | TRBV10-1 | CASSGQGIVLNSPLHF
TRBJ1-5 | TRBV3-1/TRBV3-2 | CASSLKGVPQPQHF
TRBJ1-2 | TRBV5-1 | CASSLVPGESYGYTF
TRBJ2-7 | TRBV7-8 | CASSGTGTGTYEQYF
TRBJ1-1 | TRBV5-1 | CASSLDDQPNSQAFF
TRBJ2-3 | TRBV4-1 | CASISRLAGPGGTQYF
TRBJ2-3 | TRBV30 | CAWSVATTDTQYF
TRBJ2-7 | TRBV7-2 | CASSPQLAGGLYEQYF
TRBJ2-5 | TRBV9 | CASSASGGQAQTQYF
TRBJ1-3 | TRBV14 | CANNHRGQGGNTIYF
TRBJ1-4 | TRBV29-1 | CSAAETGYKKLFF
TRBJ2-7 | TRBV27 | CASSLRVTSSSYEQYF